The rows below give T cell receptor beta chains drawn from one sample of a study of cytomegalovirus exposure and HLA in healthy donors. Sequenced by immunoSEQ multiplex PCR; TCRdb stores in-frame clones only, minus some. This sample carries 200,000 to 250,000 clones, over 75% of them seen once, and the ten largest clones take 0.2% to 0.25%. Sequenced input: PBMCs. Receptors originate from a girl aged 2-10 years in good health and CMV-seronegative. Each CDR3 is given with its conserved first and last residue. Each record gives: CDR3 DNA, CDR3 protein, J gene, V gene, D gene, clone size. The D gene is left open where the match is weak. Size values are once, few and many counts, or a class for expanded clones, and some rows have none.

CDR3nt: TGTGCCAGCAGCCGTACAGGGAGAGAAGCTTTCTTT
CDR3aa: CASSRTGREAFF
j_gene: TRBJ1-1
v_gene: TRBV7-8
d_gene: .
abundance: .

CDR3nt: TGTGCCAGTAGTATAGACGTAAGCGGGAGTTTTGAGCAGTTCTTC
CDR3aa: CASSIDVSGSFEQFF
j_gene: TRBJ2-1
v_gene: TRBV19
d_gene: TRBD2
abundance: once

CDR3nt: TGTGCCAGCAGTGAACAGACGGGTCAGAGTCAGCCCCAGCATTTT
CDR3aa: CASSEQTGQSQPQHF
j_gene: TRBJ1-5
v_gene: TRBV6-1
d_gene: .
abundance: .

CDR3nt: TGTGCCAGCAGTGGACAACAGGGTTATCACTCTGGGGCCAACGTCCTGACTTTC
CDR3aa: CASSGQQGYHSGANVLTF
j_gene: TRBJ2-6
v_gene: TRBV6-1
d_gene: .
abundance: .

CDR3nt: TGTGCCAGCAGCCCTGGAGGGAGCTCCTATAATTCACCCCTCCACTTT
CDR3aa: CASSPGGSSYNSPLHF
j_gene: TRBJ1-6
v_gene: TRBV7-6
d_gene: .
abundance: .

CDR3nt: TGCGCCAGCAGCTTGGGACAGGGTGGGAACATTCAGTACTTC
CDR3aa: CASSLGQGGNIQYF
j_gene: TRBJ2-4
v_gene: TRBV5-1
d_gene: TRBD1
abundance: .

CDR3nt: TGTGCCAGCAGCCCCACGTCCGGGAGGGTCCACGAGCAGTACTTC
CDR3aa: CASSPTSGRVHEQYF
j_gene: TRBJ2-7
v_gene: TRBV6-5
d_gene: TRBD2
abundance: .

CDR3nt: TGCAGTGCTTGGGCGGGGACTGAAGCTTTCTTT
CDR3aa: CSAWAGTEAFF
j_gene: TRBJ1-1
v_gene: TRBV20-1
d_gene: .
abundance: .

CDR3nt: TGTGCCAGTGACAGATATAGCAATCAGCCCCAGCATTTT
CDR3aa: CASDRYSNQPQHF
j_gene: TRBJ1-5
v_gene: TRBV6-1
d_gene: .
abundance: .

CDR3nt: TGCGCCAGCAGTCCCAGCGCCTACGAGCAGTACTTC
CDR3aa: CASSPSAYEQYF
j_gene: TRBJ2-7
v_gene: TRBV10-2
d_gene: .
abundance: .

CDR3nt: TGTGCCAGTAGCCGTTCAGGGTCGGTTTTGGAAAAACTGTTTTTT
CDR3aa: CASSRSGSVLEKLFF
j_gene: TRBJ1-4
v_gene: TRBV19
d_gene: .
abundance: .

CDR3nt: TGTGCCACCAGCTGCCCCGGGTCCACGGGAGAGGGCTACACCTTC
CDR3aa: CATSCPGSTGEGYTF
j_gene: TRBJ1-2
v_gene: TRBV15
d_gene: .
abundance: .

CDR3nt: TGCAGCGTTGGTGGGACAGAGGCTAACTATGGCTACACCTTC
CDR3aa: CSVGGTEANYGYTF
j_gene: TRBJ1-2
v_gene: TRBV29-1
d_gene: TRBD1
abundance: .

CDR3nt: TGTGCCAGCAGCTTAGGCCTTAGCGGGAGGGTCTCCTACGAGCAGTACTTC
CDR3aa: CASSLGLSGRVSYEQYF
j_gene: TRBJ2-7
v_gene: TRBV13
d_gene: TRBD2
abundance: few

CDR3nt: TGCGCCAGCAGCTTGTGGAGACCCCCAGTAGACAATGAGCAGTTCTTC
CDR3aa: CASSLWRPPVDNEQFF
j_gene: TRBJ2-1
v_gene: TRBV5-1
d_gene: .
abundance: .

CDR3nt: TGTGCCAGCGGCTCTCGTGACAGGGGCTACGAGCAGTACTTC
CDR3aa: CASGSRDRGYEQYF
j_gene: TRBJ2-7
v_gene: TRBV27
d_gene: TRBD1
abundance: few

CDR3nt: TGTGCCAGCAGTGGGACTCCGGGAGCGAACACCGGGGAGCTGTTTTTT
CDR3aa: CASSGTPGANTGELFF
j_gene: TRBJ2-2
v_gene: TRBV6-4
d_gene: .
abundance: .

CDR3nt: TGTGCTAGTGGTTTGGTACTGGGAGCAGGCTCAAGTCAGCCCCAGCATTTT
CDR3aa: CASGLVLGAGSSQPQHF
j_gene: TRBJ1-5
v_gene: TRBV12-5
d_gene: .
abundance: few

CDR3nt: TGTGCCAGCAGCGTAGCTACTTTGAACGGGGAGACCCAGTACTTC
CDR3aa: CASSVATLNGETQYF
j_gene: TRBJ2-5
v_gene: TRBV9
d_gene: .
abundance: .

CDR3nt: TGTGCCAGCAGCTTGTCGCCGCGTGAGCAGTTCTTC
CDR3aa: CASSLSPREQFF
j_gene: TRBJ2-1
v_gene: TRBV13
d_gene: .
abundance: .

CDR3nt: TGTGCCAGCAGCAGGAGGGCTAGCGGAGGGGGGGCGGAAGAGACCCAGTACTTC
CDR3aa: CASSRRASGGGAEETQYF
j_gene: TRBJ2-5
v_gene: TRBV5-4
d_gene: .
abundance: .

CDR3nt: TGTGCCAGCAGTGGTACGACAGGAGGTGGCTACACCTTC
CDR3aa: CASSGTTGGGYTF
j_gene: TRBJ1-2
v_gene: TRBV25-1
d_gene: .
abundance: .

CDR3nt: TGCGCCAGCAGCTCGGGGACAGATTTATCCTACGAGCAGTACTTC
CDR3aa: CASSSGTDLSYEQYF
j_gene: TRBJ2-7
v_gene: TRBV5-1
d_gene: TRBD1
abundance: .

CDR3nt: TGTGCCAGCAGTGATTCGGCAGGGGGCAATCAGCCCCAGCATTTT
CDR3aa: CASSDSAGGNQPQHF
j_gene: TRBJ1-5
v_gene: TRBV2
d_gene: .
abundance: .

CDR3nt: TGCGCCAGCAGCTTGGACGGGAGCACAGATACGCAGTATTTT
CDR3aa: CASSLDGSTDTQYF
j_gene: TRBJ2-3
v_gene: TRBV5-1
d_gene: .
abundance: .

CDR3nt: TGTGCCAGCAGCTTAATGAGCAACAGGGAGAGCGAGCAGTACTTC
CDR3aa: CASSLMSNRESEQYF
j_gene: TRBJ2-7
v_gene: TRBV7-2
d_gene: .
abundance: .

CDR3nt: TGTGCCAGCAGTGAAACAGGTATAGGAGGCTACACCTTC
CDR3aa: CASSETGIGGYTF
j_gene: TRBJ1-2
v_gene: TRBV6-1
d_gene: .
abundance: .

CDR3nt: TGTGCCAGCACTCGGGACAGGGACTACTACGAGCAGTACTTC
CDR3aa: CASTRDRDYYEQYF
j_gene: TRBJ2-7
v_gene: TRBV7-9
d_gene: TRBD1
abundance: .

CDR3nt: TGTGCCAGCAGTCCCCTAGCGGGGGGCACCAATGAGCAGTTCTTC
CDR3aa: CASSPLAGGTNEQFF
j_gene: TRBJ2-1
v_gene: TRBV6-5
d_gene: TRBD2
abundance: .

CDR3nt: TGTGCCAGCAGCAAATGGGGGCTTGGAGGTACCTTC
CDR3aa: CASSKWGLGGTF
j_gene: TRBJ1-2
v_gene: TRBV21-1
d_gene: .
abundance: few

CDR3nt: TGTGCCAGCAGCGTATCTCTGGAAGCGCGCGGGAGGGCTGAGACCCAGTACTTC
CDR3aa: CASSVSLEARGRAETQYF
j_gene: TRBJ2-5
v_gene: TRBV9
d_gene: TRBD2
abundance: .

CDR3nt: TGCGCCAGCAGCTGGTCGGACGAGCAGTACTTC
CDR3aa: CASSWSDEQYF
j_gene: TRBJ2-7
v_gene: TRBV5-1
d_gene: .
abundance: .

CDR3nt: TGTGCCAGTAGTACTAAGGAGCTCTATGGCTACACCTTC
CDR3aa: CASSTKELYGYTF
j_gene: TRBJ1-2
v_gene: TRBV19
d_gene: .
abundance: .

CDR3nt: TGCAGTGCTAGAGAAGCGTATGGCTACACCTTC
CDR3aa: CSAREAYGYTF
j_gene: TRBJ1-2
v_gene: TRBV20-1
d_gene: .
abundance: .

CDR3nt: TGTGCCAGCAGCCCCGGGACTAGCGGCTACAATGAGCAGTTCTTC
CDR3aa: CASSPGTSGYNEQFF
j_gene: TRBJ2-1
v_gene: TRBV13
d_gene: TRBD2
abundance: .

CDR3nt: TGTGCCAGCCACCGGGACAGGGAGACCTGGGAGCAGTTCTTC
CDR3aa: CASHRDRETWEQFF
j_gene: TRBJ2-1
v_gene: TRBV2
d_gene: TRBD1
abundance: .

CDR3nt: TGTGCCAGCAGTGAAATGACAGGCTCAAACTATGGCTACACCTTC
CDR3aa: CASSEMTGSNYGYTF
j_gene: TRBJ1-2
v_gene: TRBV6-1
d_gene: .
abundance: few

CDR3nt: TGTGCCGGACGGGGGGGCGGGGAGCTGTTTTTT
CDR3aa: CAGRGGGELFF
j_gene: TRBJ2-2
v_gene: TRBV28
d_gene: TRBD2
abundance: once

CDR3nt: TGTGCCATCAGTCCCGGTCGTGGTAACGGGAGGCCATCCTACAATGAGCAGTTCTTC
CDR3aa: CAISPGRGNGRPSYNEQFF
j_gene: TRBJ2-1
v_gene: TRBV10-3
d_gene: TRBD2
abundance: .

CDR3nt: TGTGCCAGCAGCGTAGTACCGGGACTAGCGGGGCTAGATACGCAGTATTTT
CDR3aa: CASSVVPGLAGLDTQYF
j_gene: TRBJ2-3
v_gene: TRBV9
d_gene: TRBD2
abundance: .

CDR3nt: TGTGCCATCACTCCGACAGGGGATAGCACAGATACGCAGTATTTT
CDR3aa: CAITPTGDSTDTQYF
j_gene: TRBJ2-3
v_gene: TRBV10-3
d_gene: TRBD1
abundance: .

CDR3nt: TGTGCCAGCAGTCCGGACACTATTTCTCGGTCTGAAGCTTTCTTT
CDR3aa: CASSPDTISRSEAFF
j_gene: TRBJ1-1
v_gene: TRBV5-4
d_gene: .
abundance: few

CDR3nt: TGCGCCAGCAGCCGGACAGTTAGCAATCAGCCCCAGCATTTT
CDR3aa: CASSRTVSNQPQHF
j_gene: TRBJ1-5
v_gene: TRBV4-1
d_gene: .
abundance: .

CDR3nt: TGTGCCAGCCAAGGACAGAGAGATCAGCCCCAGCATTTT
CDR3aa: CASQGQRDQPQHF
j_gene: TRBJ1-5
v_gene: TRBV6-1
d_gene: .
abundance: once

CDR3nt: TGTGCCAGCTCACCCCCCGGGGGGACTAGCGGGGGGTCCCCCAACGAGCAGTACTTC
CDR3aa: CASSPPGGTSGGSPNEQYF
j_gene: TRBJ2-7
v_gene: TRBV18
d_gene: TRBD2
abundance: .

CDR3nt: TGTGCCAGCAGCGTACAAGGGGCGAGTGGCTACACCTTC
CDR3aa: CASSVQGASGYTF
j_gene: TRBJ1-2
v_gene: TRBV9
d_gene: .
abundance: .

CDR3nt: TGTGCCAGTAGTATAGGCGGGACTAGCGGGAGGAGTACGATCTACGAGCAGTACTTC
CDR3aa: CASSIGGTSGRSTIYEQYF
j_gene: TRBJ2-7
v_gene: TRBV19
d_gene: TRBD2
abundance: .

CDR3nt: TGCGCCAGCAGCTCGGGACAGGGGTACACTGAAGCTTTCTTT
CDR3aa: CASSSGQGYTEAFF
j_gene: TRBJ1-1
v_gene: TRBV5-1
d_gene: TRBD1
abundance: .

CDR3nt: TGTGCCAGCAGCGTAGAACTAGCGGGGCCCTACGAGCAGTACTTC
CDR3aa: CASSVELAGPYEQYF
j_gene: TRBJ2-7
v_gene: TRBV9
d_gene: TRBD2
abundance: .

CDR3nt: TGCGCCAGTAGAAGACAGACTGCCGCCGGGGAGCTGTTTTTT
CDR3aa: CASRRQTAAGELFF
j_gene: TRBJ2-2
v_gene: TRBV10-1
d_gene: .
abundance: once

CDR3nt: TGTGCCAGCAGTGAAGGGGACACTTACGAGCAGTACTTC
CDR3aa: CASSEGDTYEQYF
j_gene: TRBJ2-7
v_gene: TRBV6-1
d_gene: .
abundance: once

CDR3nt: TGCAGCGTTGCGAGGGAAGAGACCCAGTACTTC
CDR3aa: CSVAREETQYF
j_gene: TRBJ2-5
v_gene: TRBV29-1
d_gene: .
abundance: .

CDR3nt: TGTGCCAGCAGCTTAGTAGTTGACAGGGCTAATGAAAAACTGTTTTTT
CDR3aa: CASSLVVDRANEKLFF
j_gene: TRBJ1-4
v_gene: TRBV7-9
d_gene: TRBD1
abundance: few

CDR3nt: TGCGCCAGCAGCTTGGCCAGGTCAGGGCCGCCTGGGGCCAACGTCCTGACTTTC
CDR3aa: CASSLARSGPPGANVLTF
j_gene: TRBJ2-6
v_gene: TRBV5-1
d_gene: .
abundance: .

CDR3nt: TGTGCCAGCAGTTTCAGGGGTCAGCCCCAGCATTTT
CDR3aa: CASSFRGQPQHF
j_gene: TRBJ1-5
v_gene: TRBV6-5
d_gene: .
abundance: few

CDR3nt: TGTGCCAGCAGCGTGGGACAGACGAATGGCTACACCTTC
CDR3aa: CASSVGQTNGYTF
j_gene: TRBJ1-2
v_gene: TRBV2
d_gene: TRBD1
abundance: .

CDR3nt: TGTGCCAGCCCGAGGGGAGGGAACTATGGCTACACCTTC
CDR3aa: CASPRGGNYGYTF
j_gene: TRBJ1-2
v_gene: TRBV2
d_gene: .
abundance: .

CDR3nt: TGCGCCAGCAGCCAAGGCGACAGGGACTATGGCTACACCTTC
CDR3aa: CASSQGDRDYGYTF
j_gene: TRBJ1-2
v_gene: TRBV4-1
d_gene: TRBD1
abundance: .